Each of the 31 T cell receptor beta chains below was sequenced from the same sample in a study of blood T cell repertoires in COVID-19. This table comes from immunoSEQ multiplex PCR, and its TCRdb copy is limited to in-frame clones, with some not included. The sample has about 99,000 clones; roughly four fifths are singletons. Sequencing was performed on peripheral blood. These receptors all come from a man aged 60 to 75 with acute or convalescent COVID-19.

V usage is TRBV5-4 and J usage is TRBJ2-1, with 7 bases aligning to TRBD2. V lost 0 bases and J lost 6; bases outside the gene matches: 12. The CDR3 contains 17 residues. CDR1 and CDR2 (germline): SGHNT, YYREEE (reference sequence). The CDR3 protein is CASSLAIGASGRNEQFF. DNA for the CDR3: TGTGCCAGCAGCTTGGCCATCGGGGCTAGCGGACGCAATGAGCAGTTCTTC.

This chain links TRBV27 with TRBJ2-7, with 7 positions matching TRBD2. CDR1 is MNHEY and CDR2 is SMNVEV in the germline V gene (reference sequence). The V and J ends lost 5 bases and 1 base, in that order; junction bases with no gene match: 2. The CDR3 has 13 residues. CDR3 residues: CASSGGRSYEQYF. For the CDR3, the DNA is TGTGCCAGCAGTGGCGGGAGATCCTACGAGCAGTACTTC.

The chain employs TRBV7-8 and TRBJ2-3; D not certain. Trimming stripped 2 bases from V and 0 bases from J, with 9 bases between. The CDR3 length is 15 residues. CDR1 and CDR2 (germline): SGHVS, FQNEAQ. CDR3 residues: CASSLNAGSTDTQYF. The CDR3 DNA follows: TGTGCCAGCAGCTTAAATGCAGGTAGCACAGATACGCAGTATTTT.

The gene calls are TRBV9 and TRBJ2-1; 11 bases are shared with TRBD2. Germline lookup yields CDR1 SGDLS and CDR2 YYNGEE. This CDR3 has 15 residues. The ends lost 7 bases at V and 3 bases at J; junction bases unmatched: 6. CDR3 sequence reads: CASGRLAGLYNEQFF. CDR3 DNA: TGTGCCAGCGGAAGACTAGCGGGACTCTACAATGAGCAGTTCTTC.

This chain connects TRBV6-2 or TRBV6-3 to TRBJ1-1, with D possibly TRBD1 on 6 matching bases. The CDR3 spans 16 residues. Germline loops: CDR1 MNHEY, CDR2 SVGEGT. V gave up 2 bases and J gave up 0 bases, with 13 bases separating them. The CDR3 nucleotides read TGTGCCAGCAGTTACGGGCCTACAGGGCTGAACACTGAAGCTTTCTTT. Its protein is CASSYGPTGLNTEAFF.

V and J are TRBV19 and TRBJ2-5; possible D gene TRBD2, 6 bases. This CDR3 is built from 13 residues. The germline V and J ends were trimmed by 5 bases and 5 bases, with 12 bases remaining between them. Germline V lookup: CDR1 LNHDA, CDR2 SQIVND (reference sequence). Here the CDR3 reads CASSPRAGETQYF. DNA of the CDR3: TGTGCCAGTAGTCCGAGGGCGGGGGAGACCCAGTACTTC.

This clone was seen only once. The chain has TRBV28 and TRBJ2-4; TRBD1 matches at 9 bases. With V trimmed by 3 bases and J by 1 base, 22 bases remained unmatched. The CDR3 spans 22 residues. Germline V gene data show CDR1 as MDHEN and CDR2 as SYDVKM. CDR3: CASSFWVYLVSRDREAKNIQYF. CDR3 DNA sequence: TGTGCCAGCAGTTTCTGGGTCTACTTGGTGAGCCGGGACAGGGAGGCCAAAAACATTCAGTACTTC.

J is TRBJ2-3 and V is TRBV9; 7 bases are shared with TRBD2. Germline values: CDR1 SGDLS, CDR2 YYNGEE. With V trimmed by 0 bases and J by 5 bases, 9 bases remained unmatched. This CDR3 contains 16 residues. The DNA for the CDR3 is TGTGCCAGCAGCGTAGATTGGATGGGCGGGGGAGATACGCAGTATTTT. This gives the protein CASSVDWMGGGDTQYF. Using reference TRBV9 and TRBJ2-3 for the parts outside the CDR3, the full variable domain is DSGVTQTPKHLITATGQRVTLRCSPRSGDLSVYWYQQSLDQGLQFLIQYYNGEERAKGNILERFSAQQFPDLHSELNLSSLELGDSALYFCASSVDWMGGGDTQYFGPGTRLTVL.

The chain has TRBV7-8 and TRBJ2-1; D is possibly TRBD1 (6 bases). The CDR3 runs 15 residues. Germline assignment: CDR1 SGHVS and CDR2 FQNEAQ. Trimming left V 1 base short and J 3 bases short, with 10 bases between. CDR3 coding DNA: TGTGCCAGCAGCTTAGAGGACAGCTACTACAATGAGCAGTTCTTC. Translating it yields CASSLEDSYYNEQFF.

Within the sample, this clone is medium-sized (0.01 to 0.1%). V gene TRBV9 combines with J gene TRBJ2-7; tentative D call: TRBD1 (5 bases). Germline loops: CDR1 SGDLS, CDR2 YYNGEE. Trimming stripped 4 bases from V and 6 bases from J, with 17 bases between. The CDR3 covers 14 residues. CDR3: CASSPTSRAVEQYF. In DNA form, the CDR3 reads TGTGCCAGCAGCCCTACCAGCAGGGCAGTCGAGCAGTACTTC.

This clone was counted only a few times. The rearrangement joins TRBV21-1 to TRBJ1-2; TRBD1, the table's D call, lacks a check against the DNA. TRBV21-1 is deemed a pseudogene. The CDR3 is 15 residues long. CDR3 residues: CASSPRTGCLYGYTF. CDR3 nucleotides: TGTGCCAGCAGCCCCCGGACAGGTTGCTTATATGGCTACACCTTC.

The chain employs TRBV7-9 and TRBJ2-7, with 7 bases that match TRBD1. The J segment lost 5 bases and the V segment lost 5 bases, leaving 3 bases of the junction unmatched. There are 12 residues in the CDR3. Germline values: CDR1 SEHNR, CDR2 FQNEAQ (reference sequence). CDR3 sequence: CASSITGDEQYF. The CDR3 coding sequence is TGTGCCAGCAGCATCACAGGGGACGAGCAGTACTTC.

The V and J genes are TRBV18 and TRBJ2-1; 7 bases are a match to TRBD2. CDR1 is KGHSH, CDR2 LQKENI, per germline. CDR3 size: 15 residues. Trimming took 0 bases from V and 5 from J; bases not matched to a gene: 4. The CDR3 here is CASSPPPGGNNEQFF. CDR3 DNA sequence: TGTGCCAGCTCACCACCGCCGGGGGGTAACAATGAGCAGTTCTTC.

This clone was detected only once. V gene TRBV18 combines with J gene TRBJ1-6, with D possibly TRBD1 on 6 matching bases. Per germline, CDR1 KGHSH and CDR2 LQKENI. The CDR3 has 14 residues. Deletions cut 3 bases from V and 10 bases from J, with 13 bases between. CDR3 in amino acids: CASSPTGLGSPLHF. CDR3 coding DNA: TGTGCCAGCTCACCCACAGGGTTAGGGTCACCCCTCCACTTT.

This clone was recorded a few times. The chain combines TRBV7-9 with TRBJ1-4; TRBD1 might be the D (5 bases). From germline, CDR1 is SEHNR and CDR2 FQNEAQ (reference sequence). Deletions cut 5 bases from V and 5 bases from J, with 21 bases between. This CDR3 is built from 17 residues. The CDR3 DNA reads TGTGCCAGCAGCAGATGGGGCTCCGGGCCAAGCAATGAAAAACTGTTTTTT. Translated, it gives CASSRWGSGPSNEKLFF.

This clone was detected once. The rearrangement uses TRBV12-5 and TRBJ1-2; 7 nucleotides match TRBD1. The CDR3 loop spans 13 amino acids. The trim removed 5 bases at V and 4 bases at J, leaving 4 bases unmatched. Looked up from germline, CDR1 is LGHNT and CDR2 is FRNRAP. The CDR3 DNA reads TGTGCTAGTGGTCCCACAGGGGTCTATGGCTACACCTTC. It translates to CASGPTGVYGYTF.

This clone was detected only once. This chain links TRBV7-3 with TRBJ2-1; D might be TRBD2 (5 bases). The CDR3 runs 13 residues. V gave up 2 bases and J gave up 6 bases, with 8 bases separating them. Germline CDR1 reads SGHTA; CDR2 reads FQGTGA. CDR3 protein: CASSLDYANEQFF. The CDR3 DNA sequence: TGTGCCAGCAGCTTAGACTACGCCAATGAGCAGTTCTTC.

This clone was recorded only once. V usage is TRBV2 and J usage is TRBJ2-5, with D possibly being TRBD2 (5 bases). Deletions cut 11 bases from V and 2 bases from J, with 15 bases between. Germline assignment: CDR1 SNHLY and CDR2 FYNNEI. The CDR3 has 13 amino acids. The CDR3 loop is CASGVLDQETQYF. CDR3 nucleotide sequence: TGTGCCTCCGGGGTGCTGGATCAAGAGACCCAGTACTTC.

This rearrangement joins TRBV10-3 to TRBJ1-1; possible D gene TRBD1, 5 bases. The CDR3 consists of 15 residues. With 7 bases removed from V and 0 bases from J, the gap between germline ends came to 15 bases. The germline V gene encodes CDR1 ENHRY and CDR2 SYGVKD. CDR3 sequence reads: CAITASGRMNTEAFF. In DNA form, the CDR3 reads TGTGCCATCACGGCGTCAGGGCGCATGAACACTGAAGCTTTCTTT.

V is TRBV5-6 and J is TRBJ2-2; a weak D match, TRBD2 (6 bases). The germline V and J ends were trimmed by 0 bases and 6 bases, with 15 bases remaining between them. The CDR3 contains 16 residues. Germline V gives CDR1 SGHDT, CDR2 YYEEEE. In DNA, the CDR3 is TGTGCCAGCAGCTTGGGTAGCGGCAGAGGTCCCGGGGAGCTGTTTTTT. Protein: CASSLGSGRGPGELFF.

This clone was detected once. V gene TRBV28 combines with J gene TRBJ1-5; 11 nucleotides agree with TRBD1. With 6 bases clipped from V and 6 bases from J, the junction kept 13 bases outside the gene matches. Germline CDR1 MDHEN, CDR2 SYDVKM. There are 17 residues in the CDR3. DNA for the CDR3: TGTGCCAGCAGAGGACAGGGGGCGCAAAAGCTCGCTCAGCCCCAGCATTTT. Translation gives CASRGQGAQKLAQPQHF.

The chain couples TRBV7-3 to TRBJ2-7, with TRBD2 matching 8 bases. CDR1 is SGHTA, CDR2 FQGTGA, per germline. The CDR3 runs 14 residues. Trimming cost V 5 bases and J 3 bases; bases outside gene matches: 6. Here the CDR3 DNA reads TGTGCCAGCAGCCTAAGCGGGGGTGACTACGAGCAGTACTTC. Translated, it gives CASSLSGGDYEQYF.

The chain combines TRBV5-8 with TRBJ1-2; tentatively, D is TRBD1 (5 bases). Trimming took 2 bases from V and 7 from J, leaving 12 bases between them. CDR1 and CDR2 from the germline V gene are SGHTS and YDEGEE. The CDR3 consists of 13 residues. The CDR3 is CASSFAGRGGYTF. CDR3 in DNA: TGTGCCAGCAGCTTTGCAGGGCGTGGTGGCTACACCTTC.

This clone was detected a few times. The chain carries TRBV24-1 and TRBJ1-5; 8 bases are shared with TRBD1. Germline V gene sequence: CDR1 KGHDR, CDR2 SFDVKD. V lost 3 bases, J lost 5 bases, and 11 bases stayed unmatched. This CDR3 region has 17 residues. In nucleotides, the CDR3 is TGTGCCACCAGTGATAAGGGACAGGCGGCTACTGATCAGCCCCAGCATTTT. It specifies CATSDKGQAATDQPQHF.

This clone was counted a single time. The chain combines TRBV30 with TRBJ1-5; D is perhaps TRBD1 (6 bases). Germline assignment: CDR1 GTSNPN and CDR2 SVGIG (reference sequence). CDR3 size: 17 residues. Trimming took 3 bases from V and 0 from J, leaving 18 bases between them. CDR3 bases: TGTGCCTGGAGCGTACAGGGAGGGCTCTATAGCAATCAGCCCCAGCATTTT. As protein: CAWSVQGGLYSNQPQHF.

This rearrangement joins TRBV30 to TRBJ1-5; weak D call: TRBD1 (5 bases). The CDR3 contains 14 residues. V dropped 1 base and J dropped 6 bases, with 13 bases sitting between them. Per the germline V gene, CDR1 is GTSNPN and CDR2 is SVGIG (reference sequence). The CDR3 is CAWSGGGGAQPQHF. CDR3 DNA sequence: TGTGCCTGGAGTGGGGGGGGAGGGGCTCAGCCCCAGCATTTT.

J is TRBJ2-4 and V is TRBV20-1; the D is unclear. The germline V gene encodes CDR1 DFQATT and CDR2 SNEGSKA (reference sequence). The CDR3 totals 11 residues. V was clipped by 4 bases and J by 8 bases, with 9 bases between them. CDR3 residues: CSAKSVDIQYF. The DNA of the CDR3 is TGCAGTGCTAAATCGGTAGACATTCAGTACTTC.

V and J are TRBV7-3 and TRBJ2-3; tentatively, D is TRBD1 (5 bases). This CDR3 comprises 15 residues. Trimming left V 0 bases short and J 5 bases short, with 12 bases between. Germline V gives CDR1 SGHTA, CDR2 FQGTGA. The CDR3: CASSLTGASGDTQYF. CDR3 nucleotide sequence: TGTGCCAGCAGCTTAACTGGGGCTTCGGGAGATACGCAGTATTTT.

The gene calls are TRBV6-5 and TRBJ1-5; TRBD1 agrees at 9 bases. Germline assignment: CDR1 MNHEY and CDR2 SVGAGI. V shed 4 bases, J shed 11 bases, and the junction held 12 bases outside the gene matches. There are 15 residues in the CDR3. As DNA, the CDR3 is TGTGCCAGCAGTTCACAGGGGGCGCAGTTTGAATCCCAGCATTTT. It is translated as CASSSQGAQFESQHF.

This clone appeared a few times. The chain has TRBV11-2 and TRBJ1-3; 8 bases map to TRBD1. Germline assignment: CDR1 SGHAT and CDR2 FQNNGV. The CDR3 is 16 amino acids. Trimming took 0 bases from V and 3 from J; bases not matched to a gene: 4. CDR3 protein: CASSLDRGPHGNTIYF. The CDR3 nucleotides are TGTGCCAGCAGCTTAGACAGGGGGCCACATGGAAACACCATATATTTT. Based on the CDR3 plus reference TRBV11-2 and TRBJ1-3, the full variable domain is EAGVAQSPRYKIIEKRQSVAFWCNPISGHATLYWYQQILGQGPKLLIQFQNNGVVDDSQLPKDRFSAERLKGVDSTLKIQPAKLEDSAVYLCASSLDRGPHGNTIYFGEGSWLTVV.

This rearrangement joins TRBV28 to TRBJ2-6; 7 nucleotides line up with TRBD1. V was pared by 5 bases and J by 12 bases, with 4 bases of the junction left unmatched. This CDR3 is built from 12 residues. Per germline, CDR1 MDHEN and CDR2 SYDVKM. This CDR3 reads CASSKGAPVLTF. For the CDR3, the DNA is TGTGCCAGCAGTAAGGGGGCTCCCGTCCTGACTTTC.